The entry below describes one TCR beta chain. The target antigen is unknown. The sample comes from a study of pediatric ulcerative colitis. Method: immunoSEQ multiplex PCR; TCRdb's copy keeps in-frame clones and lacks some. This table holds about 36,000 clones, roughly 72% found once. General study points: This repertoire reflects total lymphocytes rather than subpopulations like regulatory T cells. Rectal repertoires separated controls, mild-moderate and acute severe colitis. Compared with controls, ulcerative colitis showed greater blood-rectum clone sharing.

V was clipped by 2 bases and J by 0 bases, with 11 bases between them. Per germline, CDR1 MDHEN and CDR2 SYDVKM. This CDR3 contains 16 residues. One to two pinch biopsies were taken from the rectum during colonoscopy. This clonotype was obtained from a boy aged 5-17 years with moderate ulcerative colitis. Input material: gut tissue. The V call is TRBV28, the J call TRBJ1-5; D perhaps matches TRBD1 (5 bases). CDR3 DNA sequence: TGTGCCAGCAGTTTACTCGCCAGGGATAGCAATCAGCCCCAGCATTTT. Amino acids: CASSLLARDSNQPQHF. Full variable domain (remainder filled in from reference TRBV28 and TRBJ1-5): DVKVTQSSRYLVKRTGEKVFLECVQDMDHENMFWYRQDPGLGLRLIYFSYDVKMKEKGDIPEGYSVSREKKERFSLILESASTNQTSMYLCASSLLARDSNQPQHFGDGTRLSIL.